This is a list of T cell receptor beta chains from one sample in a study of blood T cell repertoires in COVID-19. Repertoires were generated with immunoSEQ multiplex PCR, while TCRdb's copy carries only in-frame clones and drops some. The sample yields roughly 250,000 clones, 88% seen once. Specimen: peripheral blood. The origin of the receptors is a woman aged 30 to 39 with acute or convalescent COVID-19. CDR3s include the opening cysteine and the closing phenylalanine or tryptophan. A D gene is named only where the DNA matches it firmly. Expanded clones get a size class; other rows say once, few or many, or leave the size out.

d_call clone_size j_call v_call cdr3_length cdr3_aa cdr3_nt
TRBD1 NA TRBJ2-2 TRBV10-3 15 CAISELTGGTGELFF TGTGCCATCAGTGAGTTGACAGGGGGGACCGGGGAGCTGTTTTTT
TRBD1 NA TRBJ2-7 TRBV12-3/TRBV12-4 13 CASSPGTVNEQYF TGTGCCAGCAGTCCCGGGACAGTTAACGAGCAGTACTTC
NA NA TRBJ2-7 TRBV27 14 CASSARTNDYEQYF TGTGCCAGCAGTGCCAGGACTAATGATTACGAGCAGTACTTC
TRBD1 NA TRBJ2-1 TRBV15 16 CATSRIEGASYNEQFF TGTGCCACCAGCAGAATTGAGGGGGCATCCTACAATGAGCAGTTCTTC
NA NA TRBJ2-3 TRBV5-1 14 CASSLGRRADTQYF TGCGCCAGCAGCCTAGGGAGGCGGGCAGATACGCAGTATTTT
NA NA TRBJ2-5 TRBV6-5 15 CASSYRTENQETQYF TGTGCCAGCAGTTACAGGACAGAAAATCAAGAGACCCAGTACTTC
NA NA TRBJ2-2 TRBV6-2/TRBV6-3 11 CASSYGRELFF TGTGCCAGCAGTTATGGTAGAGAGCTGTTTTTT
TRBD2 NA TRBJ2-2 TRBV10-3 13 CAFGTSGAGELFF TGTGCCTTTGGGACTAGCGGGGCTGGGGAGCTGTTTTTT
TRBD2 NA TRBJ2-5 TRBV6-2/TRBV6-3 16 CASSRPTSGSSETQYF TGTGCCAGCAGTCGCCCGACTAGCGGGAGTTCAGAGACCCAGTACTTC
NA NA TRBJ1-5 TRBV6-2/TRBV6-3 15 CASSYRAGFFQPQHF TGTGCCAGCAGTTACCGGGCAGGGTTCTTTCAGCCCCAGCATTTT
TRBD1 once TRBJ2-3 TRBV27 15 CASSATGWSTDTQYF TGTGCCAGCAGTGCGACAGGGTGGTCGACAGATACGCAGTATTTT
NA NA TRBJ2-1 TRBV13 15 CASSLDSSSYNEQFF TGTGCCAGCAGCTTAGACAGTAGCTCCTACAATGAGCAGTTCTTC
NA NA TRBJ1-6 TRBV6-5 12 CASSYAGAPLHF TGTGCCAGCAGTTACGCGGGAGCACCCCTCCACTTT
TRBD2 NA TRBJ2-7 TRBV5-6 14 CASSSGTSVYEQYF TGTGCCAGCAGCTCCGGGACTAGCGTATACGAGCAGTACTTC
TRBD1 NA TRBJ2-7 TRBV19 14 CASSSQGFSYEQYF TGTGCCAGTAGTTCACAGGGGTTTAGCTACGAGCAGTACTTC
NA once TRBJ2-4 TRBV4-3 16 CASSQDQAGAKNIQYF TGCGCCAGCAGCCAAGATCAGGCGGGAGCCAAAAACATTCAGTACTTC
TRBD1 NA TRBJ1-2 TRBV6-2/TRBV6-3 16 CASRPLGQASNYGYTF TGTGCCAGCAGGCCTCTAGGACAGGCCAGTAACTATGGCTACACCTTC
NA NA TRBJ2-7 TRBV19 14 CASSEGGGFGEQYF TGTGCCAGTAGCGAAGGCGGGGGCTTTGGCGAGCAGTACTTC
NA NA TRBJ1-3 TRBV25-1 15 CASSESGRGGNTIYF TGTGCCAGCAGTGAATCGGGAAGAGGAGGAAACACCATATATTTT
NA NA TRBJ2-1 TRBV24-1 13 CATSDRRGQGQFF TGTGCCACCAGTGATAGGAGGGGCCAAGGGCAGTTCTTC
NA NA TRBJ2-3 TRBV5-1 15 CASSLEGGGPDTQYF TGCGCCAGCAGCTTGGAAGGGGGAGGGCCAGATACGCAGTATTTT
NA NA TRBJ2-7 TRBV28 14 CASTGGRLTYEQYF TGTGCCAGCACCGGGGGACGCCTTACCTACGAGCAGTACTTC
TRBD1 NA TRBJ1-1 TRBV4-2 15 CASSQDRGRSTEAFF TGTGCCAGCAGCCAAGACAGGGGGCGGAGCACTGAAGCTTTCTTT
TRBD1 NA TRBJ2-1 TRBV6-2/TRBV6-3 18 CASSYSDGGTGRNNEQFF TGTGCCAGCAGTTACTCCGATGGTGGGACAGGGAGGAACAATGAGCAGTTCTTC
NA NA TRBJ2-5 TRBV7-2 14 CASSFRGGQETQYF TGTGCCAGCAGCTTTCGCGGGGGCCAGGAGACCCAGTACTTC
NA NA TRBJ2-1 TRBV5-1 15 CASSPGAGSYNEQFF TGCGCCAGCAGCCCAGGGGCCGGGTCCTACAATGAGCAGTTCTTC
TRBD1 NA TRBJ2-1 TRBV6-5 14 CASSIDRGRTEQFF TGTGCCAGCAGTATTGACAGGGGGCGCACTGAGCAGTTCTTC
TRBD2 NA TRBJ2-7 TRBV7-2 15 CASSLPGLAGGEQYF TGTGCCAGCAGCTTACCAGGACTAGCGGGGGGCGAGCAGTACTTC
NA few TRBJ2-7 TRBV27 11 CASSWGDEQYF TGTGCCAGCAGTTGGGGGGACGAGCAGTACTTC
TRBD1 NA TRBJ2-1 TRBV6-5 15 CASDNRDRGMAEQFF TGTGCCAGCGATAACCGGGACAGGGGGATGGCTGAGCAGTTCTTC
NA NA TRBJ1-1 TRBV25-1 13 CASSQPGDTEAFF TGTGCCAGCAGCCAACCCGGGGACACTGAAGCTTTCTTT
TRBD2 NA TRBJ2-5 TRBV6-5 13 CASGAGRTETQYF TGTGCCAGCGGAGCGGGAAGGACGGAGACCCAGTACTTC
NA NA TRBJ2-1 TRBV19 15 CASSPRDLTYNEQFF TGTGCCAGTAGTCCCCGGGACTTAACCTACAATGAGCAGTTCTTC
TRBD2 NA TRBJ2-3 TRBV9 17 CASPALVQREFADTQYF TGTGCCAGCCCGGCCCTCGTTCAGCGGGAGTTCGCAGATACGCAGTATTTT
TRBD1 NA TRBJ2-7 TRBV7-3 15 CASSLLGTGGAEQYF TGTGCCAGCAGCTTACTCGGGACAGGGGGCGCCGAGCAGTACTTC
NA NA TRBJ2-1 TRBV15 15 CATSRGSRGPNEQFF TGTGCCACCAGCAGGGGGAGCCGAGGCCCCAATGAGCAGTTCTTC
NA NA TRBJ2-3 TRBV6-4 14 CASSEAGNTDTQYF TGTGCCAGCAGTGAGGCTGGTAACACAGATACGCAGTATTTT
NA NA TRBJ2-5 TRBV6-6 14 CASSYLGLQETQYF TGTGCCAGCAGTTACCTAGGACTACAAGAGACCCAGTACTTC
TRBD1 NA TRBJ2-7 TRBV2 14 CASRSGTGGYEQYF TGTGCCAGCAGATCCGGGACAGGGGGTTACGAGCAGTACTTC
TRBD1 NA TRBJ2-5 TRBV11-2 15 CASSQNRGLRETQYF TGTGCCAGCAGCCAAAACAGGGGCCTCAGGGAGACCCAGTACTTC
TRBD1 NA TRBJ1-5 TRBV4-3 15 CASSQRTGSNQPQHF TGCGCCAGCAGCCAAAGGACAGGGAGCAATCAGCCCCAGCATTTT
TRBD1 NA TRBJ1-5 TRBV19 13 CASSWTGNQPQHF TGTGCCAGTAGTTGGACAGGAAATCAGCCCCAGCATTTT
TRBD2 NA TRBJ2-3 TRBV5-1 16 CASSPGLAGSTDTQYF TGCGCCAGCAGCCCAGGACTAGCGGGCAGCACAGATACGCAGTATTTT
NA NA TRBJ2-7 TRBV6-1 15 CASSEFTGELYEQYF TGTGCCAGCAGTGAATTTACGGGAGAGCTCTACGAGCAGTACTTC
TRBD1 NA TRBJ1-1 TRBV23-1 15 CASSQRQGPNTEAFF TGCGCCAGCAGTCAAAGACAGGGGCCGAACACTGAAGCTTTCTTT
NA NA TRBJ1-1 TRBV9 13 CASSPTLGTEAFF TGTGCCAGCAGCCCAACCCTAGGCACTGAAGCTTTCTTT
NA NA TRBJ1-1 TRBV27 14 CASSARGLGTEAFF TGTGCCAGCAGTGCCAGGGGTTTGGGCACTGAAGCTTTCTTT
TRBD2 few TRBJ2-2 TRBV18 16 CASSPFSGANTGELFF TGTGCCAGCTCACCCTTTAGCGGGGCGAACACCGGGGAGCTGTTTTTT
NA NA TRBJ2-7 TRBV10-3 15 CAISALALSSYEQYF TGTGCCATCAGTGCCTTAGCGTTGAGCTCCTACGAGCAGTACTTC
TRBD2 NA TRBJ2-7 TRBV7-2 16 CASSLRTSGRDYEQYF TGTGCCAGCAGCTTACGTACTAGCGGGAGGGACTACGAGCAGTACTTC
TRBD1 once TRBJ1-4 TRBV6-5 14 CASDRGQPNEKLFF TGTGCCAGTGACCGGGGACAGCCGAATGAAAAACTGTTTTTT
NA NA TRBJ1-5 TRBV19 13 CASRGQGDQPQHF TGTGCCAGTAGGGGACAAGGGGATCAGCCCCAGCATTTT
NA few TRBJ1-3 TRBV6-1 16 CASSEVRQPGRNTIYF TGTGCCAGCAGTGAGGTCCGACAGCCTGGAAGAAACACCATATATTTT